The source of this TCR beta chain is a study of blood T cell repertoires in COVID-19. Trimming at V came to 3 bases and at J to 2 bases, leaving 8 bases not matched to a gene. The length of the CDR3 is 15 residues. Germline V gene data show CDR1 as DFQATT and CDR2 as SNEGSKA (reference sequence). Only in-frame clones appear in the TCRdb table, and some are missing; sequencing was by immunoSEQ multiplex PCR. The sample shows about 270,000 clones, around 83% of them seen only once. The genes are TRBV20-1 and TRBJ2-3, with TRBD2 identical over 7 bases. The clonotype was recovered from a man of 80 years or more with acute or convalescent COVID-19. Material for sequencing was peripheral blood. The CDR3 sequence is CSASPFSGHTDTQYF. Here the CDR3 DNA reads TGCAGTGCTAGTCCGTTTAGCGGGCACACAGATACGCAGTATTTT.